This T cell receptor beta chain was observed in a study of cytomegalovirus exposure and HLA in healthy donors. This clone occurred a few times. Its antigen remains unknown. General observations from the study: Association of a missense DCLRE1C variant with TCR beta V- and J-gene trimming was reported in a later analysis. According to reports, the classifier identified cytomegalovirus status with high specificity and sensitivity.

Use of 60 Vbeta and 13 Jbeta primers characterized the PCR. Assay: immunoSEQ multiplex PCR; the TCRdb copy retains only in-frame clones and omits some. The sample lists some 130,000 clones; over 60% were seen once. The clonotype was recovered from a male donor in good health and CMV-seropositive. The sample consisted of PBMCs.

CDR3 loop: CASSQLTVRGQGSSNYGYTF. The CDR3, as DNA: TGTGCCAGCAGCCAGCTGACAGTTCGCGGACAGGGCAGTTCTAACTATGGCTACACCTTC. V gene TRBV7-3 combines with J gene TRBJ1-2; 8 bases align to TRBD1. Germline values: CDR1 SGHTA, CDR2 FQGTGA. The V gene end was trimmed by 5 bases and the J gene end by 0 bases; junction bases not matched to a gene: 20. CDR3 size: 20 residues.